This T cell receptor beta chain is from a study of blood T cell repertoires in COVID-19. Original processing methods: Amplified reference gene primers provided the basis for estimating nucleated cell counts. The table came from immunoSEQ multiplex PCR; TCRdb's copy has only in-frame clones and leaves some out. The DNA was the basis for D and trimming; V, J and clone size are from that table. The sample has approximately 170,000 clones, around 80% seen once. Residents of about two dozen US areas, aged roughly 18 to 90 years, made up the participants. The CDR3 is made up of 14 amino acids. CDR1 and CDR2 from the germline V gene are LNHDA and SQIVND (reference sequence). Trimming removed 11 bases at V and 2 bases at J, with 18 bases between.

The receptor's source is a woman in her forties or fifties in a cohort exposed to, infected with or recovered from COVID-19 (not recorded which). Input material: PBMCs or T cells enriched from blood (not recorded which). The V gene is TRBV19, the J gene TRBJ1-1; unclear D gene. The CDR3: CACQTDYSNTEAFF. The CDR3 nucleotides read TGTGCCTGCCAGACGGACTACTCCAACACTGAAGCTTTCTTT.